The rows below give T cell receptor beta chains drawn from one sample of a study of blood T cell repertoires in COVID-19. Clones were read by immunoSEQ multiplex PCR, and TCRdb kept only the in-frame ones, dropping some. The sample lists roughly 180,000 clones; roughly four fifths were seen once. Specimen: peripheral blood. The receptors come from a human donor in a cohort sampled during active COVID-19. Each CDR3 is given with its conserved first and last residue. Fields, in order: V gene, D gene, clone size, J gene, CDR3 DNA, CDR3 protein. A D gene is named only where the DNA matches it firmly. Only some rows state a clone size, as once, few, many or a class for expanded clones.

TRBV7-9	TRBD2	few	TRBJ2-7	TGTGCCAGCAGCTTATTAGCTAGCGGGGGATACGAGCAGTACTTC	CASSLLASGGYEQYF
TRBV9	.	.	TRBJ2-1	TGTGCCAGCAGCGAGAGGTCCCGTGGGAATGAGCAGTTCTTC	CASSERSRGNEQFF
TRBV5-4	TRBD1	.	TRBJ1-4	TGTGCCAGCAGCATCCGGGACAGGGATGAAAAACTGTTTTTT	CASSIRDRDEKLFF
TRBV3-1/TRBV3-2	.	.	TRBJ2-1	TGTGCCAGCAGCCCAGACAGGAACGATGAGCAGTTCTTC	CASSPDRNDEQFF
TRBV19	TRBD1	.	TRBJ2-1	TGTGCCAGTAGTATTACGGGTGGGACAGGGGTCAATGAGCAGTTCTTC	CASSITGGTGVNEQFF
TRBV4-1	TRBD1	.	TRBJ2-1	TGCGCCAGCAGCTCGACAGGGGCGGCTTACAATGAGCAGTTCTTC	CASSSTGAAYNEQFF
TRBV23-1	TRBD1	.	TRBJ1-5	TGCGCCAGCAGTCACAGGGGGAAGAGCAATCAGCCCCAGCATTTT	CASSHRGKSNQPQHF
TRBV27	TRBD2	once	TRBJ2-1	TGTGCCAGCAGGCTAGCGGGGGCCCTCAATGAGCAGTTCTTC	CASRLAGALNEQFF
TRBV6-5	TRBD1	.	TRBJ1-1	TGTGCCAGCTACCGGCCCGGGACAGGGGTCACTGAAGCTTTCTTT	CASYRPGTGVTEAFF
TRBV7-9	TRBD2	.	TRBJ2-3	TGTGCCAGCCGGGGGGGGGCTAGCACAGATACGCAGTATTTT	CASRGGASTDTQYF
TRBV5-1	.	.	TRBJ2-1	TGCGCCAGCTCGGTCGGGAATGAGCAGTTCTTC	CASSVGNEQFF
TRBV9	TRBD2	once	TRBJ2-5	TGTGCCAGCAGCGTCGACCCGCCGGGGGGTCAAGAGACCCAGTACTTC	CASSVDPPGGQETQYF
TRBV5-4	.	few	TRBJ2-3	TGTGCCAGCAGCTTGGTACAGGCCACAGATACGCAGTATTTT	CASSLVQATDTQYF
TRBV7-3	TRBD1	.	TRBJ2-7	TGTGCCAGCAGCTTAGGGACAGGGGGTGAGCAGTACTTC	CASSLGTGGEQYF
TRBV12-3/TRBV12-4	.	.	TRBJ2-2	TGTGCCAGCAGGACAGCCGGGGAGCTGTTTTTT	CASRTAGELFF
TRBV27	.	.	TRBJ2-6	TGTGCCAGCAGTTTATTCGGCCTCCGGGGACTCTCTGGGGCCAACGTCCTGACTTTC	CASSLFGLRGLSGANVLTF
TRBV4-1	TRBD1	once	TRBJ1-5	TGCGCCAGCAGACCGGACAGGGTTAGCAATCAGCCCCAGCATTTT	CASRPDRVSNQPQHF
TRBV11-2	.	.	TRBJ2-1	TGTGCCAGCAGCTTAGGGGGGGCCTACAATGAGCAGTTCTTC	CASSLGGAYNEQFF
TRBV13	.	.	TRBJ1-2	TGTGCCAGCAGCTTAGGGGGGAGCTATGGCTACACCTTC	CASSLGGSYGYTF
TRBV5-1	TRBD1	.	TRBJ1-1	TGCGCCAGCAGCTTGTCCCGACAGGGGGGGACTGAAGCTTTCTTT	CASSLSRQGGTEAFF
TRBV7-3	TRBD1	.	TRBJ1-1	TGTGCCAGCAGCGTGACAGGGGGGGCGGCCACTGAAGCTTTCTTT	CASSVTGGAATEAFF
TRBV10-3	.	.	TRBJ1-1	TGTGCCATCAGGGGGGTCGAGGACAGGAACACTGAAGCTTTCTTT	CAIRGVEDRNTEAFF
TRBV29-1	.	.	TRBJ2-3	TGCAGCGTCCCGTCAGGGTCCACAGATACGCAGTATTTT	CSVPSGSTDTQYF